Included here is one T cell receptor (beta chain) sequence, with context. Via MiXCR, TCRdb re-called the 5' RACE reads, giving one row per CDR3 protein. The sample lists tens of thousands of distinct CDR3 sequences; approximately 9.7% were seen once. The sample belongs to a study of early T cells in non-severe SARS-CoV-2 infection. Trimming removed 5 bases from V and 4 bases from J; junction bases left unmatched: 3. CDR3 length: 13 amino acids. CDR1 is WSHSY, CDR2 SAAADI, per germline. The sequence was collected from an adult who was a healthcare worker with PCR-confirmed SARS-CoV-2 infection or an uninfected control (not recorded which). Sequencing was carried out using whole blood. The rearrangement links TRBV10-2 to TRBJ2-5, with TRBD2 identical over 8 bases. The CDR3 region has the DNA TGCGCCAGCAGTAGCGGGGGTTTAGAGACCCAGTACTTC. Protein: CASSSGGLETQYF.